This T cell receptor (beta chain) was sequenced in a study of shared clonotypes between healthy human individuals. The naive CD8 subset, CD45RO-negative cells positively selected for CCR7, excluded terminally differentiated effector memory CD45RA+ cells. Participating donors were healthy, HIV-negative adults free of recent acute infections or vaccinations. Findings and limits, study-wide: Non-shared clonotypes were found to have lower generation probabilities than the clonotypes that were shared by all four of the sorted-subset donors. Memory subsets had estimated richness that was generally smaller than that of naive subsets.

Assay used: immunoSEQ multiplex PCR; TCRdb lists only in-frame clones, some missing. This sample yields around 640,000 clones, of which about 95% are seen a single time; 0.11% belongs to the top ten. A remark on this clone: Its specificity is not known.

Sequenced: naive CD8+ T cells sorted from blood. This clonotype was sampled from a woman aged 25-40 years in good health.

The CDR3 region has the DNA TGTGCCAGCAGCCTTCCGGACAGCGCCTACGAGCAGTACTTC. It is translated as CASSLPDSAYEQYF. V gene TRBV14 combines with J gene TRBJ2-7; D is perhaps TRBD1 (6 bases). There are 14 residues in the CDR3. Trimming removed 4 bases at V and 2 bases at J, with 12 bases between. Germline V CDR1 and CDR2: SGHDN, FVKESK.